A selection of T cell receptor beta chains follows, all from one sample in a study of blood T cell repertoires in COVID-19. Only in-frame clones appear in the TCRdb table, and some are missing; sequencing was by immunoSEQ multiplex PCR. The sample yields about 150,000 clones, approximately 79% seen once. The specimen sequenced was PBMCs or T cells enriched from blood (not recorded which). The receptors shown here come from a man aged 50-59 years who had recovered from COVID-19. CDR3s include the opening cysteine and the closing phenylalanine or tryptophan.

V gene	J gene	CDR3 protein
TRBV5-1	TRBJ2-7	CASSLTGGAVSEQYF
TRBV6-1	TRBJ1-5	CASSVRQGYSNQPQHF
TRBV7-9	TRBJ2-7	CASSLNPRTSGISYEQYF
TRBV7-9	TRBJ1-6	CASSLWDIPRRAVLHF
TRBV7-2	TRBJ2-3	CASTLRTGILGTDTQYF
TRBV30	TRBJ1-5	CAWSGQGYQPQHF
TRBV28	TRBJ1-3	CASRSRDGSSGNTIYF
TRBV3-1/TRBV3-2	TRBJ2-2	CASNRDKDTGELFF
TRBV18	TRBJ1-3	CASSPRTGVGNTIYF
TRBV25-1	TRBJ1-2	CASRGQGGYGYTF
TRBV5-6	TRBJ2-3	CASSLTSGVTDTQYF